Sequencing of this T cell receptor beta chain was carried out in a study of early T cells in non-severe SARS-CoV-2 infection. Study background: Sequencing of bulk RNA from unsorted whole blood was done, without chain pairing.

Researchers tagged individual cDNA molecules with unique molecular identifiers. TCRdb fed the 5' RACE reads into MiXCR, producing one record per CDR3 protein. Of roughly 52,000 distinct CDR3 sequences listed, under 8.5% were seen once; the top ten hold roughly 6%. This clonotype occurred a few times. The CDR3 is made up of 16 amino acids. From germline, CDR1 is MNHEY and CDR2 SVGAGI. V trimming: 8 bases; J trimming: 9 bases; junction bases outside the gene matches: 14. This TCR came from an adult who was a healthcare worker with PCR-confirmed SARS-CoV-2 infection or an uninfected control (not recorded which). The sequenced sample was whole blood, obtained at baseline. J is TRBJ1-6 and V is TRBV6-5, with TRBD1 matching 9 bases. CDR3 bases: TGTGCCAGCGCGAGGAGGGGACAGGGTTACAGTTCACCCCTCCACTTT. Its protein product is CASARRGQGYSSPLHF.